The following is a T cell receptor (beta chain) sequence with its context. It has no known antigen specificity. No clone much larger than this one lies a single base away; base qualities are absent. The entry originates in a study of CD8+CD57+ T cells in acquired aplastic anemia (dated by TCRdb to the late 2010s). Context from the whole study: On average, sorted CD4+ and CD8+ cells yielded 3.2 ug of extracted DNA, with a range of roughly 0.17 to 30 ug. A CD8+CD57+ expansion meant a frequency higher than the mean frequency seen in healthy subjects.

Overall study results and their limits: No significant difference in CD8+ Simpson's diversity was found between patients and healthy controls (P=0.060). About 29 CD8+ CDR3 sequences were found to be shared between patients and controls, but these sequences appeared to be highly expressed in patients and within the immunodominant clones of the patients.

Genomic DNA served as template for TCR beta VDJ combination and CDR3 sequence profiling. TCR repertoire sequencing was run on an Illumina HiSeq 2000. Per the original workflow: Repertoires were assessed using TRBV/TRBJ rearrangement plots, CDR3 size and DJ length profiles, and Simpson's diversity index. The most abundant DNA sequence in the deep sequencing data was taken as the immunodominant clone. CDR3 amino acid sequences were screened for sharing across subjects and were compared with published repertoires and the VDJdb database. TCRdb took the public reads, trimmed them with fastp at Q25, ran MiXCR for clone calling and kept in-frame beta chains. Each entry is one CDR3 protein sequence, shown with its most common DNA and genes. In this record, the V and J calls reflect TCRdb's handling and not the investigators' own analysis. The sample has around 170,000 distinct CDR3 sequences on record, roughly 50% of them singletons. 2.5% to 4% of the sample goes to the ten largest clones.

From its cysteine to its phenylalanine, the CDR3 spans 20 amino acids. Left in the record is the CDR3 DNA by itself, 60 bases read in frame from the first base. Trimming leaves V shorter by 0 bases and J shorter by 2 bases, with the junction holding 16 bases beyond the gene matches. CDR1 and CDR2 (SGHAT, FQDESV) derive from the germline V gene (reference sequence). The patients picked for sequencing were ones in whom flow cytometry had shown an expansion of CD8+CD57+ cells. Every patient had a diagnosis of severe acquired aplastic anemia based on International Study of Aplastic Anemia and Agranulocytosis and Camitta criteria. No therapy had been received by the patients at the time of blood sampling. The study deep-sequenced TCR repertoires of sorted CD4+ and CD8+ blood T cells from severe aplastic anemia patients and healthy subjects. Patients were enrolled in the USA under clinicaltrials.gov protocols 00001620, 01623167, 00001397, 00071045, 00081523 and 00961064. Ficoll-Paque density gradient centrifugation was used to isolate peripheral blood mononuclear cells. Before DNA extraction, CD4+ and CD8+ T cells were sorted with FACS or magnetic beads.

Input material: sorted CD4+, CD8+, or CD8+CD57+ T cells (not recorded which) from PBMCs. The sequence links TRBV11-1 to TRBJ2-7; 10 junctional bases match TRBD2. The receptor was derived from a human donor with aplastic anemia. The CDR3 corresponds to CASSLALVGLAETWAYEQYF. The DNA is as follows: TGTGCCAGCAGCTTAGCGTTGGTAGGACTAGCGGAGACCTGGGCCTACGAGCAGTACTTC.